This T cell receptor (beta chain) is from a study of blood T cells in healthy people across ages. A minimum of 6 million PBMCs was isolated per sample. V lost 4 bases, J lost 9 bases, and 12 bases lay in between. The length of the CDR3 is 12 residues. Germline lookup yields CDR1 ENHRY and CDR2 SYGVKD. With a J-beta primer mix and a sample-barcoded 5' primer, a second PCR ran about 7 to 12 cycles. TCRdb reprocessed the 5' RACE reads with MiXCR, giving one entry per CDR3 protein. The data hold about 280,000 distinct CDR3 sequences, with roughly 29% observed a single time. The material sequenced was blood. V gene TRBV10-3 combines with J gene TRBJ1-1, with a tentative D call TRBD1 (6 bases). The TCR originated in a woman between 65 and 79 years old in good health. The CDR3 here is CAISALQGQAFF. The CDR3 nucleotides are TGTGCCATCAGTGCCTTACAGGGACAAGCTTTCTTT.